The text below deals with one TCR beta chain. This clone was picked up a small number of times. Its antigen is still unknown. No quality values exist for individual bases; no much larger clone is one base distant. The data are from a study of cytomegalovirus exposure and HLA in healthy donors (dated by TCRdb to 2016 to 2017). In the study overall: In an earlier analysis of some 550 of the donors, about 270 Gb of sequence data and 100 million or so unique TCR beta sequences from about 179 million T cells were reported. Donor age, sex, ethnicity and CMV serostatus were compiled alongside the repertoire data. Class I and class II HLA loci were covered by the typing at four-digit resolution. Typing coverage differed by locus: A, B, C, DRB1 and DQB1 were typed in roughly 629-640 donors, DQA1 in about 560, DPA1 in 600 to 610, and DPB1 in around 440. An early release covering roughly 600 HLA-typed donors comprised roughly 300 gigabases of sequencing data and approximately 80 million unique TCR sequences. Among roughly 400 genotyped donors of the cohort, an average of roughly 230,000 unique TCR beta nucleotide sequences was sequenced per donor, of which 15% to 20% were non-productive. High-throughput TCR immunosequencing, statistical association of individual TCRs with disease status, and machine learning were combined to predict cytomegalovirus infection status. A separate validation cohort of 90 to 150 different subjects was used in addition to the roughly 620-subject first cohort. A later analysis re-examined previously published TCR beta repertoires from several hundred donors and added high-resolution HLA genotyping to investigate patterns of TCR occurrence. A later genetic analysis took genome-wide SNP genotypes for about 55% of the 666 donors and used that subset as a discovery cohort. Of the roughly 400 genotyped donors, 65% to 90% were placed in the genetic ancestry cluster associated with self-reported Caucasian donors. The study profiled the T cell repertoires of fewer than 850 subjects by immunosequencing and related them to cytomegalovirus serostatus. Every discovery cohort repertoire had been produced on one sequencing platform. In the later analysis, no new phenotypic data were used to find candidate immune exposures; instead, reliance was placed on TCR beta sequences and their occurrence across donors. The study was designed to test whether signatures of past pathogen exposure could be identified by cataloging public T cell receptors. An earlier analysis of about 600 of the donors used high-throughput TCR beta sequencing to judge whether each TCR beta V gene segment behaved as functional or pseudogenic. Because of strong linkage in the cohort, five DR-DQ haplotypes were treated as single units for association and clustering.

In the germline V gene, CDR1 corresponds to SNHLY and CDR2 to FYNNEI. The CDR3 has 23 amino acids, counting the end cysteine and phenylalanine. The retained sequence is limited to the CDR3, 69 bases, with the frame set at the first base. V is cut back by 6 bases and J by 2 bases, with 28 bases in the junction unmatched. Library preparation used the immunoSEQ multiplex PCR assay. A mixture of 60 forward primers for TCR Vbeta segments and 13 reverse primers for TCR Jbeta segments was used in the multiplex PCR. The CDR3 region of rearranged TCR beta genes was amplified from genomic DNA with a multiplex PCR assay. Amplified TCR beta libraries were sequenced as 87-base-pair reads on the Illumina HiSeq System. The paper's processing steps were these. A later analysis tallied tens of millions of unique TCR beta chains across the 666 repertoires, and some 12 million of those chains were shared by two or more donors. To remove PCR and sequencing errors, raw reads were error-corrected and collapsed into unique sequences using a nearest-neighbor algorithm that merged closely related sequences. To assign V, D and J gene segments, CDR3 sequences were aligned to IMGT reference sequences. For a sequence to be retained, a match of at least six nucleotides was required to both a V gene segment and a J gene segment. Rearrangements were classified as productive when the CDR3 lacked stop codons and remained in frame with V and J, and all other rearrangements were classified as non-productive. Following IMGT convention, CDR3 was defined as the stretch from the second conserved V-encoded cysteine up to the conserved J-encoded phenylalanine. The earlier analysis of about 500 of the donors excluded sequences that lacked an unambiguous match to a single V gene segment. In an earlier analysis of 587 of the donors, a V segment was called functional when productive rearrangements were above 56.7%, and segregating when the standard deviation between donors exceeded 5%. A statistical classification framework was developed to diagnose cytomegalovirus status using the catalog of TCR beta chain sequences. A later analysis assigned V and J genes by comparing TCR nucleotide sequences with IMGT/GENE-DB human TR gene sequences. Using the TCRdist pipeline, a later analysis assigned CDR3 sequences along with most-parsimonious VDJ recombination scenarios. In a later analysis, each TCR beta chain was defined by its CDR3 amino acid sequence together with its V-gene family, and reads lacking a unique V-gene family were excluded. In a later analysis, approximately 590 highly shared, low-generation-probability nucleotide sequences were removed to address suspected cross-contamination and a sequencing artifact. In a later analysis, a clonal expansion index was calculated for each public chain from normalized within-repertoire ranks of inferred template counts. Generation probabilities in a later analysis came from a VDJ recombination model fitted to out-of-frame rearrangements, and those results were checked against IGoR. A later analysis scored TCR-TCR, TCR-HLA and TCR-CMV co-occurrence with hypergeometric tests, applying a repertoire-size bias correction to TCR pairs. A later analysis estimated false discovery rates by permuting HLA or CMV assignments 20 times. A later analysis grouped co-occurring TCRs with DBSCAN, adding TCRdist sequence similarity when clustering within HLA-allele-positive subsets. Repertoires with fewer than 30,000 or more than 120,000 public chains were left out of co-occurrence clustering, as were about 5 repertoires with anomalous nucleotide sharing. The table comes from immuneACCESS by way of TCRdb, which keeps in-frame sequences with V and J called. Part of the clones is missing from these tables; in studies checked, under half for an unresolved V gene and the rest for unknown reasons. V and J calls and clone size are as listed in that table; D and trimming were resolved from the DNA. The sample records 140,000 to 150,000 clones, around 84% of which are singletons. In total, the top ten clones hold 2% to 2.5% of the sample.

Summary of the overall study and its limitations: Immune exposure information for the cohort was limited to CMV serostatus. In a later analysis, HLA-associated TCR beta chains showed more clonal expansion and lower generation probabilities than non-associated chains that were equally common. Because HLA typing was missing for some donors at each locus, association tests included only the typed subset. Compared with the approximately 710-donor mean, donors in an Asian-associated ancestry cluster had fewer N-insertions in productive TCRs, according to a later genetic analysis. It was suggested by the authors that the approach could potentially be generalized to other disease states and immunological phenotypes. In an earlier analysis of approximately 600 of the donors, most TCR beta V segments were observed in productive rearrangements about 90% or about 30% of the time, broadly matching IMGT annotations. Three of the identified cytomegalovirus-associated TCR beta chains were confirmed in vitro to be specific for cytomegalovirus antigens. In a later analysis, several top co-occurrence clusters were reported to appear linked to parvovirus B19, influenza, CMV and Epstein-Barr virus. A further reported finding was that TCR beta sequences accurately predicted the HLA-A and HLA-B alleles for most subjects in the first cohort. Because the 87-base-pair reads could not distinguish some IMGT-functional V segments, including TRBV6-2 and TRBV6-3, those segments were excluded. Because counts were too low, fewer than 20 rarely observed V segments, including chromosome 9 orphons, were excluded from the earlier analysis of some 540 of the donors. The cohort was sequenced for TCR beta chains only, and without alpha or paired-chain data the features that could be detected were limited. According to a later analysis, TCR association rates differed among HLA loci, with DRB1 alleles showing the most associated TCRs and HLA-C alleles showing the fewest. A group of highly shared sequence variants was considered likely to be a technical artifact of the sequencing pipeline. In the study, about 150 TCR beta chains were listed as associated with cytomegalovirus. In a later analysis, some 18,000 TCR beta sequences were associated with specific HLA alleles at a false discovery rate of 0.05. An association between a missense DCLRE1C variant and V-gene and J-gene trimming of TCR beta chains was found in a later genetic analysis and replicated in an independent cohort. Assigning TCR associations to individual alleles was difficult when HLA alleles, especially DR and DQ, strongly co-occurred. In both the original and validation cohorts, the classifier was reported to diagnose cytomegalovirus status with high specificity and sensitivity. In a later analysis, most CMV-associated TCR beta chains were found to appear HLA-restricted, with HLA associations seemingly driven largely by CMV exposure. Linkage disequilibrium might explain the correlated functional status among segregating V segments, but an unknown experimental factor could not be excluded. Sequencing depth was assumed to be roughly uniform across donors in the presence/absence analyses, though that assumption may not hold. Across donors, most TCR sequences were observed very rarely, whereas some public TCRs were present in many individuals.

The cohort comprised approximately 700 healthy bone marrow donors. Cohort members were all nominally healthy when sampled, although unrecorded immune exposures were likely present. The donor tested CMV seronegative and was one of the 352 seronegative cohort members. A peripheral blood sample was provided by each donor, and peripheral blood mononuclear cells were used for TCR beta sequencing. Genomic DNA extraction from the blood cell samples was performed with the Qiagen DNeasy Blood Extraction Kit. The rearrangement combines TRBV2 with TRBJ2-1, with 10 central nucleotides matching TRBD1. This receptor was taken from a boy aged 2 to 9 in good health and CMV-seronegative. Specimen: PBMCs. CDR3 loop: CASRADRGRKNAYGIGAYNEQFF. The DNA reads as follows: TGTGCCAGCAGAGCCGACAGGGGGCGGAAGAACGCCTACGGTATCGGGGCCTACAATGAGCAGTTCTTC.